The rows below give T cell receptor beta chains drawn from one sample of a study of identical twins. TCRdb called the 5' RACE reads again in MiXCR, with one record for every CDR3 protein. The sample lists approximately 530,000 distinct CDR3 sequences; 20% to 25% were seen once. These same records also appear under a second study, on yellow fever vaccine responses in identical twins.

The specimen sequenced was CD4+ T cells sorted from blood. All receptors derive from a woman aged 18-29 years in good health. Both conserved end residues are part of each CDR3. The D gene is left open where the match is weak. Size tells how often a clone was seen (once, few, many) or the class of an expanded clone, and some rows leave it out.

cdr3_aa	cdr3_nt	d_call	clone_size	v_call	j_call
CARLVGKLNEQYF	TGTGCCAGGCTGGTGGGGAAGTTAAACGAGCAGTACTTC	-	-	TRBV6-1	TRBJ2-7
CASSQDIRTSGGGYNEQFF	TGTGCCAGCAGCCAAGATATTAGGACTAGCGGGGGGGGCTACAATGAGCAGTTCTTC	TRBD2	few	TRBV3-1	TRBJ2-1
CASSFSGGRAYNEQFF	TGCGCCAGCAGCTTTTCCGGCGGGAGGGCATACAATGAGCAGTTCTTC	TRBD2	-	TRBV5-1	TRBJ2-1
CATSVLTSPNEQFF	TGTGCCACCAGTGTCCTGACTAGTCCGAATGAGCAGTTCTTC	-	few	TRBV24-1	TRBJ2-1
CASSPGQFYGYTF	TGTGCCAGCAGTCCGGGACAGTTCTATGGCTACACCTTC	TRBD1	few	TRBV12-3/TRBV12-4	TRBJ1-2
CASSRTSDLNEQFF	TGCGCCAGCAGTAGGACTAGCGATCTCAATGAGCAGTTCTTC	TRBD2	few	TRBV5-1	TRBJ2-1
CATSDSTGGNTGELFF	TGTGCCACCAGTGATTCAACAGGGGGGAACACCGGGGAGCTGTTTTTT	TRBD1	-	TRBV24-1	TRBJ2-2
CASSLGQPGELFF	TGTGCCAGCAGCTTAGGACAGCCCGGGGAGCTGTTTTTT	-	few	TRBV7-9	TRBJ2-2
CATSRDRQTQYF	TGTGCCACCAGCAGAGATCGGCAGACCCAGTACTTC	-	-	TRBV15	TRBJ2-5
CASSPRDGSNYGYTF	TGCGCCAGCAGCCCAAGAGACGGCTCCAACTATGGCTACACCTTC	-	few	TRBV4-1	TRBJ1-2
CATSRLAGGGNEQFF	TGTGCCACCTCTAGACTAGCGGGAGGAGGAAATGAGCAGTTCTTC	TRBD2	-	TRBV12-3/TRBV12-4	TRBJ2-1
CASSRTSVPTDTQYF	TGCGCCAGCAGCCGGACTAGCGTCCCCACAGATACGCAGTATTTT	TRBD2	-	TRBV4-1	TRBJ2-3
CASSFRGPNTEAFF	TGTGCCAGCAGTTTTCGGGGGCCGAACACTGAAGCTTTCTTT	-	few	TRBV28	TRBJ1-1
CASRYPRGTGATGELFF	TGTGCCAGTAGATACCCCCGAGGGACAGGGGCCACCGGGGAGCTGTTTTTT	TRBD1	-	TRBV19	TRBJ2-2
CASSLQGGGANVLTF	TGTGCCAGCAGCCTACAGGGTGGTGGGGCCAACGTCCTGACTTTC	-	-	TRBV12-3/TRBV12-4	TRBJ2-6
CASSPYSYEQYF	TGTGCCAGCAGTCCCTACTCCTACGAGCAGTACTTC	-	-	TRBV28	TRBJ2-7
CSARGRTGGTEAFF	TGCAGTGCTAGAGGTCGGACAGGGGGTACTGAAGCTTTCTTT	TRBD1	-	TRBV20-1	TRBJ1-1
CATILQGAGEAFF	TGTGCCACCATATTACAGGGGGCGGGTGAAGCTTTCTTT	TRBD1	few	TRBV12-3/TRBV12-4	TRBJ1-1
CASSLAPEGSYNEQFF	TGTGCCAGCAGTTTAGCACCCGAGGGTTCCTACAATGAGCAGTTCTTC	-	few	TRBV27	TRBJ2-1
CASSFDSGGLAGELFF	TGTGCCAGCAGCTTTGACTCCGGGGGGTTGGCCGGGGAGCTGTTTTTT	TRBD2	few	TRBV7-9	TRBJ2-2
CSGGQGSDTQYF	TGCAGCGGTGGACAGGGCTCAGATACGCAGTATTTT	TRBD1	-	TRBV29-1	TRBJ2-3
CAISDQQETQYF	TGTGCCATCAGTGACCAACAAGAGACCCAGTACTTC	-	few	TRBV10-3	TRBJ2-5
CASSLGRDRRNTEAFF	TGCGCCAGCAGCTTGGGAAGGGACAGGAGAAACACTGAAGCTTTCTTT	TRBD1	-	TRBV5-1	TRBJ1-1
CASSFNRQAGANVLTF	TGCGCCAGCAGCTTTAACCGTCAGGCTGGGGCCAACGTCCTGACTTTC	-	few	TRBV5-1	TRBJ2-6
CATSDWGDQPQHF	TGTGCCACCAGTGATTGGGGGGACCAGCCCCAGCATTTT	-	-	TRBV24-1	TRBJ1-5
CASSLESKYTDTQYF	TGCGCCAGCAGCTTGGAGTCTAAGTACACAGATACGCAGTATTTT	-	-	TRBV5-1	TRBJ2-3
CASSSQSASAEAFF	TGTGCCAGCAGTTCCCAGTCCGCTAGTGCCGAAGCTTTCTTT	-	-	TRBV6-2/TRBV6-3	TRBJ1-1
CASRKTGYTEAFF	TGTGCCAGCAGGAAGACAGGGTATACTGAAGCTTTCTTT	TRBD1	few	TRBV6-1	TRBJ1-1
CASSGTGELFF	TGTGCCAGCAGTGGCACCGGGGAGCTGTTTTTT	-	many	TRBV2	TRBJ2-2
CASSESHSGEQYF	TGCGCCAGCAGTGAGTCCCACTCGGGGGAGCAGTACTTC	-	few	TRBV10-1	TRBJ2-7
CASSPSGRGTDTQYF	TGTGCCAGCAGTCCCAGCGGGAGAGGCACAGATACGCAGTATTTT	TRBD2	-	TRBV28	TRBJ2-3
CASSQDFGTGGRNEQFF	TGTGCCAGCAGCCAAGATTTCGGGACAGGGGGCAGGAATGAGCAGTTCTTC	TRBD1	few	TRBV3-1	TRBJ2-1
CASSVAAGVGETQYF	TGTGCCAGCAGCGTAGCAGCGGGAGTTGGTGAGACCCAGTACTTC	TRBD2	-	TRBV9	TRBJ2-5
CSVFDRTYEQYF	TGCAGCGTTTTCGACAGGACCTACGAGCAGTACTTC	-	few	TRBV29-1	TRBJ2-7